This T cell receptor beta chain is drawn from a study of cytomegalovirus exposure and HLA in healthy donors. Study-wide results and limits: A previous analysis found most TCR beta V segments productive roughly 87% or roughly 30% of the time. In a later analysis, at a false discovery rate of 0.05, about 17,000 TCR beta sequences matched HLA alleles.

Germline V gene data show CDR1 as KGHSH and CDR2 as LQKENI. The CDR3 spans 14 residues. V was clipped by 4 bases and J by 9 bases, with 16 bases between them. This clone was observed once. The antigen remains undetermined. The PCR made use of 60 Vbeta and 13 Jbeta primers. Produced via immunoSEQ multiplex PCR; TCRdb's table is partial and in-frame only. The table shows some 150,000 clones, with nearly 85% occurring only once. The V call is TRBV18, the J call TRBJ2-1; D is possibly TRBD2 (5 bases). Sequenced input: PBMCs. This receptor was taken from a male donor in good health and CMV-seronegative. Written as DNA, the CDR3 is TGTGCCAGCTCACTGTCCTCTCCCCGGGGTGAGCAGTTCTTC. Translation: CASSLSSPRGEQFF.